This TCR beta chain was documented in a study of shared clonotypes between healthy human individuals. Study-wide results and limits: There were few donors, and this limited the genetic and exposure-history diversity represented. The study's rarefaction showed incomplete sorted-subset sequencing despite large depth.

Source study methods: Without quality scores, immunoSEQ junctional reads could not be filtered like full-length reads. The data were produced by immunoSEQ multiplex PCR, yet TCRdb's version contains in-frame clones alone and is incomplete. V and J calls and clone size follow that table, whereas D and trimming were derived from the DNA. Of 2 million to 2.5 million clones in the sample, 93% were seen once. In the case of this clone: Antigen specificity is unknown.

CD8 cells regarded as naive lacked CD45RO, were positively chosen for CCR7, and omitted terminally differentiated effector memory CD45RA+ cells. Germline CDR1 is SGHNT and CDR2 is YYREEE (reference sequence). CDR3 size: 15 residues. This chain uses TRBV5-4 with TRBJ2-5, with D possibly TRBD1 on 5 matching bases. TRBJ2-7 matches the DNA end more closely, so the J call is doubtful. The sample taken for sequencing was naive CD8+ T cells from PBMCs. The source is a man aged 18 to 35 in good health. Some clones in this sample may be carry-over from other donors' samples. This CDR3 is CASSSLPGPPYEQYF. The CDR3 DNA sequence: TGTGCCAGCAGCTCACTCCCAGGGCCCCCCTACGAGCAGTACTTC.